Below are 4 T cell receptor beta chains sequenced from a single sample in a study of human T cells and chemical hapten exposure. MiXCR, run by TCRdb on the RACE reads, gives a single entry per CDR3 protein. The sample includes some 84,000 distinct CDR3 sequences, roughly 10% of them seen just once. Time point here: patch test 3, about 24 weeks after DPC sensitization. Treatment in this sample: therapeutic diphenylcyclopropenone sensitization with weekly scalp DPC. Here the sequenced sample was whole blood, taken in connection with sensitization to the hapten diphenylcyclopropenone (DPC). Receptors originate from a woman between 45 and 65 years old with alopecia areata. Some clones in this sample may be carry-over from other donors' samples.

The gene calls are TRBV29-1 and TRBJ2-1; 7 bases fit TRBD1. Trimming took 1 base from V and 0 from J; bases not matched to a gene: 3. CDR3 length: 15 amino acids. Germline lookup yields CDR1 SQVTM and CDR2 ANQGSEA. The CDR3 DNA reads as TGCAGCGTTGAAGGGGGACAGAGCTCCTACAATGAGCAGTTCTTC. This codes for CSVEGGQSSYNEQFF.

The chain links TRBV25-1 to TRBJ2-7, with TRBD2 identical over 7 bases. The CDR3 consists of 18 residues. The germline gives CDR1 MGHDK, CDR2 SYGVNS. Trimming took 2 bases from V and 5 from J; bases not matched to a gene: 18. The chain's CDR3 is CASSENPLSSGIDHEQYF. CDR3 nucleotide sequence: TGTGCCAGCAGTGAAAACCCTCTTTCCAGCGGGATAGACCACGAGCAGTACTTC.

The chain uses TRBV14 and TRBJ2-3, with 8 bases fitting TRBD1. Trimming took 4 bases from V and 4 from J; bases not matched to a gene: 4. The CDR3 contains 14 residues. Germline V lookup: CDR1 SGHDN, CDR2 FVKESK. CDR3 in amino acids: CASSPGGTADTQYF. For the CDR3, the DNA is TGTGCCAGCAGCCCAGGGGGCACGGCAGATACGCAGTATTTT.

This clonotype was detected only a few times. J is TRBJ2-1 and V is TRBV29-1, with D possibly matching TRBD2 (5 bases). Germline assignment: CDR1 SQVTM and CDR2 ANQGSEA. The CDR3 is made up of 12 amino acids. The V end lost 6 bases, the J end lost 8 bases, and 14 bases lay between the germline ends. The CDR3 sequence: CSVDPQDYEQFF. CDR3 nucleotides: TGCAGCGTCGACCCCCAGGACTATGAGCAGTTCTTC.